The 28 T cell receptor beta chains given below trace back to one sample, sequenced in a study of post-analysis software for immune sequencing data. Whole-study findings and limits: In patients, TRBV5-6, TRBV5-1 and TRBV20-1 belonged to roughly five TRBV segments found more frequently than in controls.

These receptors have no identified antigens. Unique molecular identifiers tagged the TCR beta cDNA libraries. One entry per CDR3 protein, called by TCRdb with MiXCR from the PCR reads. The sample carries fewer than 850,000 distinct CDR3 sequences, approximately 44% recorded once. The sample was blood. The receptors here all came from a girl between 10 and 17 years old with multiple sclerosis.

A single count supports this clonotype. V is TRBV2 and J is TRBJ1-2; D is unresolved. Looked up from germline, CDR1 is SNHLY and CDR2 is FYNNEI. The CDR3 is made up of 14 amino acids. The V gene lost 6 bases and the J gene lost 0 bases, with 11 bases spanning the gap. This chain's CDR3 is CASRIVGANYGYTF. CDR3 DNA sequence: TGTGCCAGCAGAATCGTAGGAGCTAACTATGGCTACACCTTC.

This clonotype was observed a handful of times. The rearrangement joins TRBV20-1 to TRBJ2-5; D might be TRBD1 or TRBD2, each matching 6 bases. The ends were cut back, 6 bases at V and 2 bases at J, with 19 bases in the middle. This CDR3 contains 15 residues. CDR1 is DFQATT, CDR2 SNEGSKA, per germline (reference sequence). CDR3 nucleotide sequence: TGCAGTGCCCGAGGAGGGGGAGGTAATCAAGAGACCCAGTACTTC. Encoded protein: CSARGGGGNQETQYF.

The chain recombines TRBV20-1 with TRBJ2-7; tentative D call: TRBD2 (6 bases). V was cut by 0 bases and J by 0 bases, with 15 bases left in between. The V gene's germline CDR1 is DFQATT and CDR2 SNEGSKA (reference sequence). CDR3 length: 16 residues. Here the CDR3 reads CSAREGPAGSSYEQYF. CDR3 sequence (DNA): TGCAGTGCTAGAGAAGGCCCAGCGGGCAGCTCCTACGAGCAGTACTTC.

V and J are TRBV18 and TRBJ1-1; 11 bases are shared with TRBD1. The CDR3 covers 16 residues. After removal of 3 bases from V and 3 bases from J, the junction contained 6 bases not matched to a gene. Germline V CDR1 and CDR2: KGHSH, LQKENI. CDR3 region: CASSPSGQGVDTEAFF. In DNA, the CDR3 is TGTGCCAGCTCACCTTCGGGACAGGGGGTTGACACTGAAGCTTTCTTT.

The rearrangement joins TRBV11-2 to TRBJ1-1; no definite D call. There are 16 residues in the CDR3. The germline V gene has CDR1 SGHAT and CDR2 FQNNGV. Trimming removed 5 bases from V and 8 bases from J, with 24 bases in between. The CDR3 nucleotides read TGTGCCAGCAGCCCTTACGGCGGGCCGGTCGACCCGGAAGCTTTCTTT. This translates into CASSPYGGPVDPEAFF.

The CDR3 reads CASSPSPGLVSSYEQYF. The CDR3, as DNA: TGTGCCAGCAGCCCTAGTCCGGGACTAGTTAGTTCCTACGAGCAGTACTTC. The chain carries TRBV3-1 and TRBJ2-7; 8 bases align to TRBD2. Germline loops: CDR1 LGHDT, CDR2 YNNKEL (reference sequence). V shed 4 bases, J shed 1 base, and the junction held 12 bases outside the gene matches. The length of the CDR3 is 17 residues.

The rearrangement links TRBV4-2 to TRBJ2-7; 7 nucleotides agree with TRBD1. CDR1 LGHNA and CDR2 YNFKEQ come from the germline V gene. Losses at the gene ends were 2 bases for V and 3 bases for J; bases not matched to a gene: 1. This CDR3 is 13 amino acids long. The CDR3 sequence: CASSQWDSYEQYF. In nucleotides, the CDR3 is TGTGCCAGCAGCCAATGGGACAGCTACGAGCAGTACTTC.

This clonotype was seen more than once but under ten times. The CDR3 loop is CASSPMRGTPGSGANVLTF. CDR3 nucleotides: TGTGCCAGCAGTCCCATGCGCGGGACACCAGGCTCTGGGGCCAACGTCCTGACTTTC. The V call is TRBV28, the J call TRBJ2-6; either TRBD1 or TRBD2 may supply D (6 bases each). Germline lookup yields CDR1 MDHEN and CDR2 SYDVKM. Between the trimmed V and J ends, which lost 5 bases and 0 bases, there was a span of 20 bases. The CDR3 is 19 residues long.

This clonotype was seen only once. Here the CDR3 DNA reads TGCAGTGCTAGTGACGGGAGTCCTTACAATGAGCAGTACTTC. Translated, it gives CSASDGSPYNEQYF. The chain employs TRBV20-1 and TRBJ2-5, with a weak D call TRBD2 (6 bases). Between the trimmed V and J ends, which lost 3 bases and 11 bases, there was a span of 22 bases. Germline CDR1 is DFQATT and CDR2 is SNEGSKA (reference sequence). CDR3 size: 14 residues.

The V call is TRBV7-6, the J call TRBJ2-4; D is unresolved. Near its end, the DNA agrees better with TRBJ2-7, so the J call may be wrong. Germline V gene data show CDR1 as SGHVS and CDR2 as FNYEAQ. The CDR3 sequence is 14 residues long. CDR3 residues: CASSVTGPGDEQYF. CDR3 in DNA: TGTGCCAGCAGCGTAACCGGGCCAGGAGACGAGCAGTACTTC.

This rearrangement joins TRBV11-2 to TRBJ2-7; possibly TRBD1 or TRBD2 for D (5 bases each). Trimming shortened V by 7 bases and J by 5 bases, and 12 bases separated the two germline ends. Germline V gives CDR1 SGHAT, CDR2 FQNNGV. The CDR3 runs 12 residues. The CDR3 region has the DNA TGTGCCAGCACAGGGAGTTCGCACGAGCAGTACTTC. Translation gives CASTGSSHEQYF. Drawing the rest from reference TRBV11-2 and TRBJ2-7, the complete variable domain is EAGVAQSPRYKIIEKRQSVAFWCNPISGHATLYWYQQILGQGPKLLIQFQNNGVVDDSQLPKDRFSAERLKGVDSTLKIQPAKLEDSAVYLCASTGSSHEQYFGPGTRLTVT.

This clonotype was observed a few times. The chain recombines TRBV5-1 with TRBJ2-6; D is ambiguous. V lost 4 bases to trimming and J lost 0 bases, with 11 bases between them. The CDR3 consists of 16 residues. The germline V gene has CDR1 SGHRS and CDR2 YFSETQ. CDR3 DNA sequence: TGCGCCAGCAGCCTCGACACACCCTCTGGGGCCAACGTCCTGACTTTC. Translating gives CASSLDTPSGANVLTF.

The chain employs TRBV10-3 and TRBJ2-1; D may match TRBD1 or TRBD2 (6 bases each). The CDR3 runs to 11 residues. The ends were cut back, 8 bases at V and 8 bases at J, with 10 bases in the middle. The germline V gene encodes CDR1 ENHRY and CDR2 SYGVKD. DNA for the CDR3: TGTGCCATCCGTAGGGGGGATGAGCAGTTCTTC. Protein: CAIRRGDEQFF.

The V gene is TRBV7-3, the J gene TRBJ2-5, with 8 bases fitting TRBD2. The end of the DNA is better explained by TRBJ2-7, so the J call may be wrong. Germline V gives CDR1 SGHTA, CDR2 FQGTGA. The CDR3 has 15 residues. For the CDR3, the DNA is TGTGCCAGCAGCTCGTGGACGGGAGGGCCGTACGAGCAGTACTTC. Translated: CASSSWTGGPYEQYF.

CDR3 in DNA: TGTGCCAGCAGCCTCCGGACTAGCGGGAGAGGTCCAGATACGCAGTATTTT. As protein: CASSLRTSGRGPDTQYF. The gene calls are TRBV7-6 and TRBJ2-3; 13 bases map to TRBD2. The CDR3 length is 17 residues. The germline CDR1 and CDR2 sequences are SGHVS and FNYEAQ. The V gene end was trimmed by 5 bases and the J gene end by 4 bases; junction bases not matched to a gene: 9.

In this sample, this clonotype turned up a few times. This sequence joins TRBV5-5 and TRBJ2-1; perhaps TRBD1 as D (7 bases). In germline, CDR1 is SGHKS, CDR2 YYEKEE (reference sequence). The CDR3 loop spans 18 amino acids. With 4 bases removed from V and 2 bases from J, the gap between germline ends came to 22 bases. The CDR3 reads CASSPGYRLDRAYNEQFF. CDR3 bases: TGTGCCAGCAGCCCCGGTTATCGACTAGACAGGGCCTACAATGAGCAGTTCTTC.

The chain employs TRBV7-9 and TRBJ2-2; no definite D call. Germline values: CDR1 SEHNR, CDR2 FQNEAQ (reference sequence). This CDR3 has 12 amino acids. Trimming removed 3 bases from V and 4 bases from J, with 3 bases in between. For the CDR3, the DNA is TGTGCCAGCAGCTTTTTCACCGGGGAGCTGTTTTTT. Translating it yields CASSFFTGELFF.

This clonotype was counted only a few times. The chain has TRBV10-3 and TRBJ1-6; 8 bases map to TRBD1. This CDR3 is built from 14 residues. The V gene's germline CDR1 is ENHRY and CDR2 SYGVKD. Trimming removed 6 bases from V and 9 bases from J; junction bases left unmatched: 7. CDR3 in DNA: TGTGCCATCAGACCGACAGGGGCGGGTTCACCCCTCCACTTT. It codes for CAIRPTGAGSPLHF.

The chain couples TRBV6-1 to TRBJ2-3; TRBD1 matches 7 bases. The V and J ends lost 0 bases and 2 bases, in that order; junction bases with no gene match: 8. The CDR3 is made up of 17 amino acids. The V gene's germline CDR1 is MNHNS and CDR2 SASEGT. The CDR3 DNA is TGTGCCAGCAGTGAAGCCAGGGGACAGCGTCCCACAGATACGCAGTATTTT. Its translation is CASSEARGQRPTDTQYF.

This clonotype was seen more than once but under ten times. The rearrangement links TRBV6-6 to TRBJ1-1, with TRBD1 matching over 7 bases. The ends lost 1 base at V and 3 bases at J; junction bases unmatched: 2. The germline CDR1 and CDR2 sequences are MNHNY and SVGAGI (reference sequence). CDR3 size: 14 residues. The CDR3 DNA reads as TGTGCCAGCAGTTACTTTCAGGGGGACACTGAAGCTTTCTTT. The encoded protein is CASSYFQGDTEAFF.

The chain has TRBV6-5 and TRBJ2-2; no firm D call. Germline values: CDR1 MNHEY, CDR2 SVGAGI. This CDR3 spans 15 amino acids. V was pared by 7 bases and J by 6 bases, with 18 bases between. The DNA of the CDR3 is TGTGCCAGCATGTCCCCACATGGGCATCCCGGGGAGCTGTTTTTT. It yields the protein CASMSPHGHPGELFF.

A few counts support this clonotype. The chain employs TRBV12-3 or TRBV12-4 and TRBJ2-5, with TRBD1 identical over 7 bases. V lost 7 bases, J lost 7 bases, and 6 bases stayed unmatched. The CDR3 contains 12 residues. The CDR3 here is CASTQTGRTQYF. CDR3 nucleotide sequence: TGTGCCAGCACTCAGACAGGGCGGACCCAGTACTTC.

CDR3: CASSQATGARGGYTF. In DNA, the CDR3 is TGTGCCAGCAGCCAAGCTACAGGAGCACGCGGTGGCTACACCTTC. This chain uses TRBV3-1 with TRBJ1-2, with D perhaps TRBD1 (5 bases). Trimming stripped 1 base from V and 7 bases from J, with 16 bases between. The germline gives CDR1 LGHDT, CDR2 YNNKEL (reference sequence). The CDR3 extends over 15 amino acids.

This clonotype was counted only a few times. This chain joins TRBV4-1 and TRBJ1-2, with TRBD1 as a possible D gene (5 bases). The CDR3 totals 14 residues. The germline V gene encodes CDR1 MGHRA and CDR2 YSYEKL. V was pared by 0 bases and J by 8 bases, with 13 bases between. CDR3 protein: CASSQDLGVRGYTF. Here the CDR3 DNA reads TGCGCCAGCAGCCAAGATCTGGGGGTGCGGGGCTACACCTTC.

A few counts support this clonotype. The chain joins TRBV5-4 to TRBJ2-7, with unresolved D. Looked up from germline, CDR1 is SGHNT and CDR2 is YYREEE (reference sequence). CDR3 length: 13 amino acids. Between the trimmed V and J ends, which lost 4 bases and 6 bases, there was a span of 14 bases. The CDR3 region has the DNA TGTGCCAGCAGCCTCGTACCAGCCCCCGAGCAGTACTTC. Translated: CASSLVPAPEQYF.

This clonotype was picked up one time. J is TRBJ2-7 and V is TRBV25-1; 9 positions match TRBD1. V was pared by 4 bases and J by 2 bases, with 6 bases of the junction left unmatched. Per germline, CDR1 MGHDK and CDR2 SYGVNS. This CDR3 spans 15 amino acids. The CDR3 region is CASSGDRVLAYEQYF. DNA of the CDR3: TGTGCCAGCAGTGGGGACAGGGTCCTTGCCTACGAGCAGTACTTC.

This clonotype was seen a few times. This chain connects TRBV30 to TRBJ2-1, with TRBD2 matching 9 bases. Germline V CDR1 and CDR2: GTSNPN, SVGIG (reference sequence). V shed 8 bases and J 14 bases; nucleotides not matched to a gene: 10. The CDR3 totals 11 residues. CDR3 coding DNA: TGTGCCGGGTTAGCGGGAGCGTCGGAGTTCTTC. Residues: CAGLAGASEFF. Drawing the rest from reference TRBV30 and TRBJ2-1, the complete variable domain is SQTIHQWPATLVQPVGSPLSLECTVEGTSNPNLYWYRQAAGRGLQLLFYSVGIGQISSEVPQNLSASRPQDRQFILSSKKLLLSDSGFYLCAGLAGASEFFGPGTRLTVL.

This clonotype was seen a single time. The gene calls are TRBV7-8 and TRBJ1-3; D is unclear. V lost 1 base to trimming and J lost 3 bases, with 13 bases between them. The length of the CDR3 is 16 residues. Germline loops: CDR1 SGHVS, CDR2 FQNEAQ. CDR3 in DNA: TGTGCCAGCAGCTTAGATGTCTCCCTTTATGGAAACACCATATATTTT. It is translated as CASSLDVSLYGNTIYF.